This entry features one T cell receptor (beta chain) sequence. PCR amplification relied on 60 Vbeta primers (plus 13 Jbeta primers). TCRdb's table, derived via immunoSEQ multiplex PCR, lists solely in-frame clones and lacks some. The data hold some 100,000 clones, with roughly 74% observed a single time. Germline lookup yields CDR1 SGHTA and CDR2 FQGNSA. V lost 2 bases, J lost 6 bases, and 15 bases lay in between. This CDR3 comprises 15 residues. The data belong to a study of cytomegalovirus exposure and HLA in healthy donors. At the level of the study: A previous analysis identified 117 million unique TCR beta sequences derived from about 180 million T cells. Within an early data release were about 85 million unique TCRs drawn from HLA-typed donors.

The sequenced material came from PBMCs. This receptor was obtained from a female donor in good health and CMV-seropositive. The chain recombines TRBV7-2 with TRBJ2-3, with D unresolved. The CDR3 reads CASSLIGSLGDTQYF. The CDR3 coding sequence is TGTGCCAGCAGCTTAATAGGTAGCCTAGGCGATACGCAGTATTTT.